A selection of T cell receptor beta chains follows, all from one sample in a study of OX40 agonist ivuxolimab in advanced cancers. Method: immunoSEQ multiplex PCR; TCRdb's copy keeps in-frame clones and lacks some. The table has roughly 86,000 clones, over 90% seen once. The material sequenced was CD4+ or CD8+ T cells sorted from blood, taken in a trial of the OX40 agonist ivuxolimab. These receptors were taken from an adult with an advanced solid tumor such as melanoma, head and neck, liver or kidney cancer. Both conserved end residues are part of each CDR3. D genes are given only for firm matches. Clone sizes are given selectively: once, few, many, or a class where the clone is expanded.

>TRBV30|TRBJ2-1|few|TRBD2
TGTGCCTGGAGCGGACTAGCGGGATACAATGAGCAGTTCTTC
CAWSGLAGYNEQFF
>TRBV27|TRBJ2-2|.|.
TGTGCCAGCAGTTCAGGAAGGGTGGAGTCCGGGGAGCTGTTTTTT
CASSSGRVESGELFF
>TRBV28|TRBJ1-2|.|.
TGTGCCAGCAGTTTATCCGGGACGAAAGACTATGGCTACACCTTC
CASSLSGTKDYGYTF
>TRBV6-1|TRBJ2-3|.|.
TGTGCCAGCAGTGAAGCAGGGAGAGATACGCAGTATTTT
CASSEAGRDTQYF
>TRBV6-1|TRBJ1-6|.|.
TGTGCCAGCAGTGAAGCTGGATCGGGAAGATCACCCCTCCACTTT
CASSEAGSGRSPLHF
>TRBV12-5|TRBJ2-4|.|TRBD2
TGTGCTAGTGGTTTGGTGGATTTGGGACTAAAAGACATTCAGTACTTC
CASGLVDLGLKDIQYF
>TRBV19|TRBJ1-2|.|.
TGTGCCAGTAGTATAGTTGGAGGGGGTGATGGCTACACCTTC
CASSIVGGGDGYTF
>TRBV28|TRBJ1-2|.|.
TGTGCCAGCACCCCCGGGGAGGGCTATGGCCACACCTTC
CASTPGEGYGHTF
>TRBV6-6|TRBJ1-3|.|.
TGTGCCAGCATGGCCAACTCTGGAAACACCATATATTTT
CASMANSGNTIYF
>TRBV5-1|TRBJ2-5|.|.
TGCGCCAGCAGCTTTCTAGTCGGGGAAGAGACCCAGTACTTC
CASSFLVGEETQYF
>TRBV2|TRBJ2-7|.|.
TGTGCCAGCTACGGGGTATCCTACGAGCAGTACTTC
CASYGVSYEQYF
>TRBV14|TRBJ2-1|few|TRBD2
TGTGCCAGCAGCGACACAGGGAGCGGGAGAACCTACAATGAGCAGTTCTTC
CASSDTGSGRTYNEQFF
>TRBV9|TRBJ1-3|.|.
TGTGCCAGCAGCCCGACCCTTGTGGGCTCTGGAAACACCATATATTTT
CASSPTLVGSGNTIYF
>TRBV6-5|TRBJ1-3|.|.
TGTGCCAGCAGTTACTCTTCGCGCGGCTCTGGAAACACCATATATTTT
CASSYSSRGSGNTIYF
>TRBV25-1|TRBJ2-1|.|.
TGTGCCAGCAGTGTTGCCGGAGGAAGCTCCTACAATGAGCAGTTCTTC
CASSVAGGSSYNEQFF
>TRBV5-8|TRBJ2-5|.|TRBD2
TGTGCCAGCAGCCGGGGGGGTCAAGAGACCCAGTACTTC
CASSRGGQETQYF
>TRBV2|TRBJ2-7|.|.
TGTGCCAGCAGTTTCCGGGATTACGAGCAGTACTTC
CASSFRDYEQYF
>TRBV4-2|TRBJ2-2|.|TRBD2
TGTGCCAGCAGCCAAGTCCCGGGACTAGCGAATACCGGGGAGCTGTTTTTT
CASSQVPGLANTGELFF
>TRBV2|TRBJ2-5|once|.
TGTGCCAGTTCACAAGAGACCCAGTACTTC
CASSQETQYF
>TRBV5-1|TRBJ2-7|.|.
TGCGCCAGCAGCTTGGAAGGTTGGGATGGGTACGAGCAGTACTTC
CASSLEGWDGYEQYF
>TRBV7-9|TRBJ2-2|few|TRBD2
TGTGCCAGCAGCTTTAGCGGGAGGATTACCGGGGAGCTGTTTTTT
CASSFSGRITGELFF
>TRBV6-1|TRBJ1-1|.|.
TGTGCCAGCAGCACGGGGGTAGGCACTGAAGCTTTCTTT
CASSTGVGTEAFF
>TRBV10-3|TRBJ1-4|.|.
TGTGCCATCAGTGGCACCGGGACACATGAAAAACTGTTTTTT
CAISGTGTHEKLFF
>TRBV28|TRBJ2-3|once|.
TGTGCCAGCAGTCTCGGTGGGTCTAGCACAGATACGCAGTATTTT
CASSLGGSSTDTQYF
>TRBV6-1|TRBJ2-1|.|TRBD2
TGTGCCAGCTTCAAGCGGGGTAGCTCCTACAATGAGCAGTTCTTC
CASFKRGSSYNEQFF
>TRBV11-3|TRBJ1-6|.|.
TGTGCCAGCAGCTTAAAGGGGGATAGGTACTCACCCCTCCACTTT
CASSLKGDRYSPLHF
>TRBV7-8|TRBJ2-7|.|TRBD2
TGTGCCAGCAGCCCAAACGGACTAGCTTCTTACGAGCAGTACTTC
CASSPNGLASYEQYF
>TRBV6-6|TRBJ1-5|.|.
TGTGCCAGCAGCCGGCAGGGCGTTTATCAGCCCCAGCATTTT
CASSRQGVYQPQHF
>TRBV18|TRBJ2-7|once|TRBD2
TGTGCCAGCTCACCACAGGGACTAGCGGGAGAGCAGTACTTC
CASSPQGLAGEQYF
>TRBV7-2|TRBJ1-2|.|TRBD1
TGTGCCAGCAGCAAGGGACAGACTTATGGCTACACCTTC
CASSKGQTYGYTF
>TRBV19|TRBJ1-6|.|.
TGTGCCAGTAGTATCGCTCAGTTTAATTCACCCCTCCACTTT
CASSIAQFNSPLHF
>TRBV11-3|TRBJ1-1|.|.
TGTGCCAGCAGCTTAGTGTTGGCGATGAACACTGAAGCTTTCTTT
CASSLVLAMNTEAFF
>TRBV7-2|TRBJ2-7|.|.
TGTGCCAGCACCTGGGGGCTATCCGCCTACGAGCAGTACTTC
CASTWGLSAYEQYF
>TRBV14|TRBJ2-7|.|.
TGTGCCAGCAGCCCGGGGTACGAGCAGTACTTC
CASSPGYEQYF
>TRBV5-4|TRBJ1-1|.|.
TGTGCCAGCAGCTTTGGGATTGAAGCTTTCTTT
CASSFGIEAFF
>TRBV11-2|TRBJ1-4|once|TRBD1
TGTGCCAGCAGCTTAGGGGACAGGGATCATGAAAAACTGTTTTTT
CASSLGDRDHEKLFF
>TRBV6-5|TRBJ1-4|.|.
TGTGCCAGCAGTTACGGGCAGCAAAATGAAAAACTGTTTTTT
CASSYGQQNEKLFF
>TRBV28|TRBJ1-3|.|.
TGTGCCAGCAGTACCCGACAGCCAACTGGAAACACCATATATTTT
CASSTRQPTGNTIYF
>TRBV19|TRBJ2-2|.|.
TGTGCCAGTATCCCGGACAGATTGAACACCGGGGAGCTGTTTTTT
CASIPDRLNTGELFF
>TRBV29-1|TRBJ2-3|.|.
TGCAGCGTTGGGTCGTGGGACGGGAGCACAGATACGCAGTATTTT
CSVGSWDGSTDTQYF
>TRBV6-1|TRBJ1-6|.|TRBD1
TGTGCCAGCAGTGCGATGGGACAGGGGGCTACACCCCTCCACTTT
CASSAMGQGATPLHF
>TRBV7-9|TRBJ1-2|.|.
TGTGCCAGCAGCTTAGTTGGCAGGGCTGACGGCTACACCTTC
CASSLVGRADGYTF
>TRBV9|TRBJ2-3|.|.
TGTGCCAGCAGCGTAGGGGGAGGTACGCAGTATTTT
CASSVGGGTQYF
>TRBV5-1|TRBJ2-1|few|TRBD1
TGCGCCAGCAGCTCCGGGACAGGGGCAGGGGATGAGCAGTTCTTC
CASSSGTGAGDEQFF
>TRBV6-1|TRBJ1-1|.|.
TGTGCCAGCCGAGGGAGGGGAGCGAGGACTGAAGCTTTCTTT
CASRGRGARTEAFF
>TRBV2|TRBJ2-7|.|TRBD2
TGTGCCAGCAGACCTCTTACAGGACTAGCGGGAAGCTACGAGCAGTACTTC
CASRPLTGLAGSYEQYF
>TRBV5-1|TRBJ2-7|.|TRBD2
TGCGCCAGCAGCTTGGTACACCGGACTAGCGGGAGAAACGAGCAGTACTTC
CASSLVHRTSGRNEQYF
>TRBV29-1|TRBJ2-1|.|.
TGCAGCGTTGAAGATCGGTCTGAGCAGTTCTTC
CSVEDRSEQFF
>TRBV19|TRBJ2-1|.|TRBD2
TGTGCCAGTAGCCCTTTTGTAGCGGGAGGGTACAATGAGCAGTTCTTC
CASSPFVAGGYNEQFF